One T cell receptor (beta chain) is described in this entry. The data were obtained in a study of blood T cell repertoires in COVID-19. On the study more broadly: Acute and convalescent COVID-19 samples came from the United States, Italy and Spain.

Some clones are missing from TCRdb's copy, which holds only in-frame ones; the method was immunoSEQ multiplex PCR. The sample holds about 220,000 clones; roughly 84% are singletons and the top ten take 2.5% to 3.5%. Trimming stripped 0 bases from V and 7 bases from J, with 12 bases between. Germline V gene sequence: CDR1 GTSNPN, CDR2 SVGIG (reference sequence). The CDR3 runs 13 residues. The chain employs TRBV30 and TRBJ1-2; D might be TRBD1 (5 bases). Sequencing used peripheral blood. This TCR was sampled from a man aged 50-59 years who had recovered from COVID-19. CDR3 region: CAWSVSGAVGYTF. In nucleotides, the CDR3 is TGTGCCTGGAGTGTATCTGGGGCGGTTGGCTACACCTTC.